This entry features one TCR beta chain sequence. The target antigen is unknown. This sample is drawn from a study of T cell responses to AZD1222 COVID-19 vaccine. Turning to the study itself: Pooled samples include second doses given at about 4 or 12 weeks. The study, taken as a whole, reports: Clonal diversity was possibly underestimated; the donors were predominantly white British and more often female. Spike-specific TCRs gained breadth and depth after people received two AZD1222 doses.

Generated by immunoSEQ multiplex PCR, the TCRdb table keeps only in-frame clones and is missing some. The sample lists some 140,000 clones, 92% seen once, with around 1.9% in the top ten. Trimming cost V 0 bases and J 6 bases; bases outside gene matches: 4. CDR1 and CDR2 from the germline V gene are SGHDT and YYEEEE. The CDR3 has 15 residues. This TCR was sampled from an adult in good health. The sample was peripheral blood, taken on day 0 of AZD1222 vaccination. This chain uses TRBV5-6 with TRBJ2-2; TRBD1 matches 8 bases. CDR3 protein: CASSLGTGISGELFF. DNA for the CDR3: TGTGCCAGCAGCTTGGGGACAGGGATTTCCGGGGAGCTGTTTTTT.